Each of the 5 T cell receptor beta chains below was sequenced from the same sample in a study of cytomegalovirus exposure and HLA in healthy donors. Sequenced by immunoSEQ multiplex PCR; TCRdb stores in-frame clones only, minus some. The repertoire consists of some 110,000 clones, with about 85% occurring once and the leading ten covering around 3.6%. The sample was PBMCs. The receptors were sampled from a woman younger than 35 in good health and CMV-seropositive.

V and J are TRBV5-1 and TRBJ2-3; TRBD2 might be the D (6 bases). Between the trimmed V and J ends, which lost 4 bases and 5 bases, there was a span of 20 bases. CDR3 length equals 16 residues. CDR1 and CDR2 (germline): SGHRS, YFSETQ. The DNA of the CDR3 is TGCGCCAGCAGCCCCAATACCAGGGCTAGCGTAGATACGCAGTATTTT. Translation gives CASSPNTRASVDTQYF.

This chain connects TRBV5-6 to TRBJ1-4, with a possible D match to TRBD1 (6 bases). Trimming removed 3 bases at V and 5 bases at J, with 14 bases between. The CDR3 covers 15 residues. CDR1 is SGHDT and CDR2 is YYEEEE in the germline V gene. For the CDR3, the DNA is TGTGCCAGCAGCTCACCCGGGACAAGGAATGAAAAACTGTTTTTT. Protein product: CASSSPGTRNEKLFF. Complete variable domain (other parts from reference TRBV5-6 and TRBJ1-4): DAGVTQSPTHLIKTRGQQVTLRCSPKSGHDTVSWYQQALGQGPQFIFQYYEEEERQRGNFPDRFSGHQFPNYSSELNVNALLLGDSALYLCASSSPGTRNEKLFFGSGTQLSVL.

The chain's CDR3 is CASSDTGGLTEAFF. Written as DNA, the CDR3 is TGTGCCAGCAGTGACACAGGGGGCCTTACTGAAGCTTTCTTT. The chain carries TRBV2 and TRBJ1-1, with 9 bases identical to TRBD1. Germline V lookup: CDR1 SNHLY, CDR2 FYNNEI. V gave up 3 bases and J gave up 5 bases; unmatched junction bases: 4. The CDR3 covers 14 residues.

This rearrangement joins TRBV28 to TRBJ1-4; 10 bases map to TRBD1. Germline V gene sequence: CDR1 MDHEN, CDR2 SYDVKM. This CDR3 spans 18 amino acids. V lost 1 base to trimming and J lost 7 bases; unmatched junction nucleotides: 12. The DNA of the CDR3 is TGTGCCAGCAGTTTATCCCCCTACCGGACAGGGGGGTTTGAAAAACTGTTTTTT. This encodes CASSLSPYRTGGFEKLFF. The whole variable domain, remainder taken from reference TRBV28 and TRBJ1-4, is DVKVTQSSRYLVKRTGEKVFLECVQDMDHENMFWYRQDPGLGLRLIYFSYDVKMKEKGDIPEGYSVSREKKERFSLILESASTNQTSMYLCASSLSPYRTGGFEKLFFGSGTQLSVL.

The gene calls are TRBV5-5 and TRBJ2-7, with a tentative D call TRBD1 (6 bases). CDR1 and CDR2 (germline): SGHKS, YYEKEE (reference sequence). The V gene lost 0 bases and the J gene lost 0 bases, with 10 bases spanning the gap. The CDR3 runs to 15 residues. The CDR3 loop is CASSLERTVSYEQYF. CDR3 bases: TGTGCCAGCAGCTTGGAGAGGACAGTCTCCTACGAGCAGTACTTC.